Below are 25 T cell receptor beta chains sequenced from a single sample in a study of OX40 agonist ivuxolimab in advanced cancers. Profiled with immunoSEQ multiplex PCR; TCRdb holds only in-frame clones, not every one. The sample shows just over 35,000 clones, roughly 80% of them seen only once. Sequences were derived from CD4+ or CD8+ T cells sorted from blood, sampled in a trial of the OX40 agonist ivuxolimab. The receptors shown here come from an adult with an advanced solid tumor such as melanoma, head and neck, liver or kidney cancer.

The rearrangement joins TRBV4-1 to TRBJ2-7; D uncertain. Germline assignment: CDR1 MGHRA and CDR2 YSYEKL. Trimming left V 1 base short and J 2 bases short, with 12 bases between. The CDR3 is 15 residues long. The CDR3 protein is CASSQVAATTYEQYF. DNA for the CDR3: TGCGCCAGCAGCCAAGTGGCCGCCACTACCTACGAGCAGTACTTC.

This chain joins TRBV10-3 and TRBJ2-7; TRBD2 matches 13 bases. V shed 11 bases, J shed 2 bases, and the junction held 6 bases outside the gene matches. The CDR3 covers 14 residues. Germline V CDR1 and CDR2: ENHRY, SYGVKD. CDR3 region: CAAGLAGDAYEQYF. The CDR3 bases are TGTGCCGCCGGACTAGCGGGAGACGCCTACGAGCAGTACTTC.

This rearrangement joins TRBV7-9 to TRBJ2-2; D may be TRBD2 (5 bases). Germline CDR1 is SEHNR and CDR2 is FQNEAQ (reference sequence). V gave up 4 bases and J gave up 1 base, with 10 bases separating them. This CDR3 spans 15 amino acids. The CDR3 reads CASSSPSGNTGELFF. The CDR3 nucleotides read TGTGCCAGCAGCTCGCCCAGCGGGAACACCGGGGAGCTGTTTTTT.

This clone was seen only a few times. The sample has other DNA sequences that encode this CDR3 too. The chain links TRBV6-1 to TRBJ2-7; tentatively, D is TRBD1 (5 bases). The V and J ends lost 1 base and 1 base respectively, with 11 bases between them. This CDR3 contains 15 residues. Per the germline V gene, CDR1 is MNHNS and CDR2 is SASEGT. For the CDR3, the DNA is TGTGCCAGCAGTGAAGGGCAGGGCCCTTCCTACGAGCAGTACTTC. Protein product: CASSEGQGPSYEQYF.

The rearrangement links TRBV10-3 to TRBJ2-2, with D uncertain. Germline CDR1 is ENHRY and CDR2 is SYGVKD. V gave up 6 bases and J gave up 5 bases, with 4 bases separating them. The CDR3 spans 11 residues. CDR3 residues: CAIRDTGELFF. In DNA, the CDR3 is TGTGCCATCAGGGATACCGGGGAGCTGTTTTTT.

This sequence joins TRBV4-2 and TRBJ2-2; D possibly corresponds to TRBD2 (5 bases). The CDR3 is 15 amino acids. V shed 3 bases and J shed 6 bases, with 14 bases lying between them. Germline assignment: CDR1 LGHNA and CDR2 YNFKEQ. The CDR3 spells CASSHRTESPGELFF. CDR3 nucleotides: TGTGCCAGCAGCCATCGGACTGAGAGTCCCGGGGAGCTGTTTTTT.

J is TRBJ2-3 and V is TRBV6-5; D is perhaps TRBD1 or TRBD2 (6 bases each). Germline CDR1 is MNHEY and CDR2 is SVGAGI. The ends were cut back, 7 bases at V and 2 bases at J, with 10 bases in the middle. This CDR3 spans 13 amino acids. The CDR3 region is CASKRGLTDTQYF. The CDR3 DNA reads TGTGCCAGCAAACGGGGGCTCACAGATACGCAGTATTTT.

This chain connects TRBV11-2 to TRBJ2-3; TRBD1 matches 9 bases. Germline trimming cut 5 bases from V and 5 bases from J; bases unmatched to any gene: 8. Per the germline V gene, CDR1 is SGHAT and CDR2 is FQNNGV. This CDR3 is 15 amino acids long. The CDR3 protein is CASSTRDRVRDTQYF. The CDR3 bases are TGTGCCAGCAGCACCCGGGACAGGGTTCGAGATACGCAGTATTTT.

This chain uses TRBV6-6 with TRBJ1-5; TRBD1 matches 9 bases. The ends lost 7 bases at V and 2 bases at J; junction bases unmatched: 6. In germline, CDR1 is MNHNY, CDR2 SVGAGI (reference sequence). The CDR3 runs 15 residues. CDR3 nucleotide sequence: TGTGCCAGCAAACCGGGACAGGGTGGCAATCAGCCCCAGCATTTT. Amino acid sequence: CASKPGQGGNQPQHF.

The V call is TRBV27, the J call TRBJ2-1; D is undetermined. V was shortened by 2 bases and J by 15 bases, with 14 bases between the two germline ends. Per the germline V gene, CDR1 is MNHEY and CDR2 is SMNVEV (reference sequence). The CDR3 contains 12 residues. The CDR3 nucleotides read TGTGCCAGCAGTTTAATGGAAGGGAAACGGTTCTTC. Translating gives CASSLMEGKRFF.

V gene TRBV2 combines with J gene TRBJ2-7, with unresolved D. The CDR3 extends over 11 amino acids. Deletions cut 0 bases from V and 9 bases from J, with 6 bases between. Germline assignment: CDR1 SNHLY and CDR2 FYNNEI. The CDR3 loop reads CASSEASGQYF. CDR3 in DNA: TGTGCCAGCAGTGAAGCGTCCGGGCAGTACTTC.

The V call is TRBV5-4, the J call TRBJ2-7; either TRBD1 or TRBD2 may fit D (5 bases each). CDR3 size: 15 residues. Germline CDR1 reads SGHNT; CDR2 reads YYREEE (reference sequence). V was trimmed by 4 bases and J by 4 bases, leaving 18 bases between them. CDR3 protein: CASSRSPGDVYEQYF. CDR3 bases: TGTGCCAGCAGCCGTTCTCCCGGGGACGTATACGAGCAGTACTTC.

The CDR3 DNA is TGTGCCAGCAGGGGGGGGGACAGGCCGCTCTACGGCTACACCTTC. This gives the protein CASRGGDRPLYGYTF. V usage is TRBV2 and J usage is TRBJ1-2, with 8 bases matching TRBD1. CDR3 size: 15 residues. Germline CDR1 SNHLY, CDR2 FYNNEI. V dropped 6 bases and J dropped 8; count of bases not matched to a gene: 14.

V is TRBV10-3 and J is TRBJ2-1; 10 nucleotides agree with TRBD2. The ends lost 3 bases at V and 5 bases at J; junction bases unmatched: 7. CDR3 size: 16 residues. In germline, CDR1 is ENHRY, CDR2 SYGVKD. The CDR3 reads CAISEAGGPSDNEQFF. CDR3 coding DNA: TGTGCCATCAGTGAAGCGGGAGGGCCAAGCGACAATGAGCAGTTCTTC.

There are a few counts of this clone. The chain employs TRBV10-1 and TRBJ2-5; 14 bases match TRBD2. Germline CDR1 is WNHNN and CDR2 is SYGVQD (reference sequence). The CDR3 length is 16 residues. After removal of 2 bases from V and 4 bases from J, the junction contained 3 bases not matched to a gene. The CDR3 region has the DNA TGCGCCAGCAGTGAGGGACTAGCGGGGGGAGGAGAGACCCAGTACTTC. Its translation: CASSEGLAGGGETQYF.

The chain links TRBV11-3 to TRBJ2-3, with D perhaps matching TRBD1 (6 bases). The CDR3 length is 17 residues. Trimming took 5 bases from V and 2 from J, leaving 20 bases between them. CDR1 and CDR2 (germline): SGHNT, YENEEA. This CDR3 reads CASSNPGHNQHTDTQYF. CDR3 DNA sequence: TGTGCCAGCAGCAACCCGGGACACAATCAACACACAGATACGCAGTATTTT.

V usage is TRBV7-9 and J usage is TRBJ2-2; D gene unclear. V was pared by 7 bases and J by 0 bases, with 18 bases between. The CDR3 has 17 amino acids. Germline V gene sequence: CDR1 SEHNR, CDR2 FQNEAQ (reference sequence). The CDR3 DNA is TGTGCCAGCAACCTCCCGTCCGGGCTCGCGAACACCGGGGAGCTGTTTTTT. Encoded protein: CASNLPSGLANTGELFF.

The chain combines TRBV4-1 with TRBJ2-5; D is uncertain. The end of the DNA fits TRBJ2-7 better, so the J call may be wrong. The germline V gene has CDR1 MGHRA and CDR2 YSYEKL. The CDR3 loop spans 14 amino acids. CDR3 nucleotides: TGCGCCAGCAGCCAAGATGGTCAGTACTACGAGCAGTACTTC. It encodes CASSQDGQYYEQYF.

A few counts support this clone. V is TRBV19 and J is TRBJ1-4; D is possibly TRBD1 (5 bases). Trimming shortened V by 5 bases and J by 2 bases, and 12 bases separated the two germline ends. In germline, CDR1 is LNHDA, CDR2 SQIVND (reference sequence). This CDR3 region has 15 residues. The CDR3 region has the DNA TGTGCCAGTAGTTCCTCGGGACGGACTAATGAAAAACTGTTTTTT. Its translation: CASSSSGRTNEKLFF.

This chain connects TRBV5-6 to TRBJ2-3, with D hard to call. Germline lookup yields CDR1 SGHDT and CDR2 YYEEEE. This CDR3 contains 18 residues. Trimming took 1 base from V and 4 from J, leaving 22 bases between them. The CDR3, as DNA: TGTGCCAGCAGCTTGCCCAAGGGTCCCCCTCCCCAAGCAGATACGCAGTATTTT. The encoded protein is CASSLPKGPPPQADTQYF.

The chain employs TRBV7-9 and TRBJ2-7, with D possibly matching TRBD2 (6 bases). The CDR3 extends over 12 amino acids. Trimming left V 5 bases short and J 3 bases short, with 8 bases between. Germline CDR1 SEHNR, CDR2 FQNEAQ (reference sequence). The CDR3 nucleotides are TGTGCCAGCAGCAGACTAGGCTACGAGCAGTACTTC. Amino acids: CASSRLGYEQYF.

This chain joins TRBV7-8 and TRBJ2-1; D remains unclear. The CDR3 runs to 12 residues. V lost 3 bases to trimming and J lost 6 bases, with 6 bases between them. Germline CDR1 SGHVS, CDR2 FQNEAQ. This CDR3 is CASSFPPNEQFF. The CDR3 DNA is TGTGCCAGCAGCTTTCCACCCAATGAGCAGTTCTTC.

The V call is TRBV28, the J call TRBJ1-1; possibly TRBD1 for D (6 bases). V lost 3 bases and J lost 7, with 18 bases in between. Looked up from germline, CDR1 is MDHEN and CDR2 is SYDVKM. This CDR3 is built from 15 residues. CDR3: CASSFEGGGDGEAFF. DNA for the CDR3: TGTGCCAGCAGTTTCGAGGGTGGGGGCGATGGTGAAGCTTTCTTT.

This chain links TRBV28 with TRBJ2-3; D uncertain. CDR1 MDHEN and CDR2 SYDVKM come from the germline V gene. The CDR3 spans 12 residues. V lost 4 bases and J lost 6, with 8 bases in between. CDR3 bases: TGTGCCAGCAGTTCACAGTGGGATACGCAGTATTTT. Translation gives CASSSQWDTQYF.

This sequence joins TRBV4-1 and TRBJ1-6; D ambiguous. Trimming cost V 2 bases and J 10 bases, with 12 bases left between them. Germline CDR1 MGHRA, CDR2 YSYEKL. The CDR3 runs 14 residues. The CDR3 DNA reads TGCGCCAGCAGCCAAAAGGCTAGGTCGTCACCCCTCCACTTT. Translating it yields CASSQKARSSPLHF.